The clone carrying this T cell receptor (beta chain) was found a few times. Its target is unknown. MiXCR was run by TCRdb on the RT-PCR reads, yielding one entry per CDR3 protein. The sample contains hundreds of thousands of distinct CDR3 sequences, 25% of which appear only once. The data originate from a study of response to subunit inactivated influenza vaccine. Study results and caveats: There was a suggestion from the authors that each seasonal influenza vaccination recruits few new T cells.

V was pared by 2 bases and J by 3 bases, with 3 bases of the junction left unmatched. The CDR3 consists of 16 residues. Germline V gene lookup returns CDR1 LGHNA and CDR2 YSLEER. This rearrangement joins TRBV4-3 to TRBJ2-3, with 12 bases lining up with TRBD2. The clonotype comes from a man aged 50-60 years who received an inactivated influenza vaccine. The sequences come from CD4+ T cells sorted from PBMCs, collected about 5 days after vaccination. DNA of the CDR3: TGCGCCAGCAGCCAACGACTAGCGGGAGAGACAGATACGCAGTATTTT. This codes for CASSQRLAGETDTQYF.